This TCR beta chain was sequenced during a study of T-cell reconstitution after alpha-beta-depleted transplantation in children. The sample holds a few counts of this clonotype. Unique molecular identifiers were incorporated into the prepared TCRbeta library. TCRdb re-called the PCR reads with MiXCR, one entry per CDR3 protein. The repertoire holds about 600,000 distinct CDR3 sequences, with approximately 10% as singletons. Material: PBMCs from the stem cell graft donor, obtained from the stem cell graft. The TCR comes from a human donor who donated a stem cell graft to a child with acute myeloid leukemia.

As DNA, the CDR3 is TGTGCCAGCAGTTACCGACAGGGCCCCTCCCAAGAGACCCAGTACTTC. Its protein is CASSYRQGPSQETQYF. This chain uses TRBV6-2 or TRBV6-3 with TRBJ2-5; 7 bases align to TRBD1. The V segment lost 2 bases and the J segment 1 base; nucleotides outside the gene matches: 7. Germline V lookup: CDR1 MNHEY, CDR2 SVGEGT. The CDR3 loop spans 16 amino acids.